A selection of T cell receptor beta chains follows, all from one sample in a study of CD8 T cells in ankylosing spondylitis. TCRdb re-called the 5' RACE reads through MiXCR, storing one row per CDR3 protein. The table records some 140,000 distinct CDR3 sequences, about 8% of them present only once. The sample taken for sequencing was synovial fluid, either unsorted or a sorted T cell fraction (not recorded which). The receptors were gathered from a male donor with ankylosing spondylitis. Both conserved end residues are trimmed from each CDR3. Each record gives: J gene, V gene, CDR3 protein.

j_call: TRBJ1-6; v_call: TRBV9; cdr3_aa: ASSRGQGDSPLH
j_call: TRBJ2-5; v_call: TRBV10-3; cdr3_aa: AISLAGGQETQY
j_call: TRBJ1-2; v_call: TRBV7-6; cdr3_aa: ASSSRAGDYGYT
j_call: TRBJ2-5; v_call: TRBV20-1; cdr3_aa: SARWVETQY
j_call: TRBJ1-4; v_call: TRBV7-9; cdr3_aa: ASSSGQGANEKLF
j_call: TRBJ1-1; v_call: TRBV12-3/TRBV12-4; cdr3_aa: ASIGTDNTEAF
j_call: TRBJ2-1; v_call: TRBV5-6; cdr3_aa: ASSLPSQQQF
j_call: TRBJ2-1; v_call: TRBV7-9; cdr3_aa: ASSPQGGRDNEQF
j_call: TRBJ2-1; v_call: TRBV7-2; cdr3_aa: ASRDTGGSYNEQF
j_call: TRBJ2-7; v_call: TRBV20-1; cdr3_aa: SAMSRQMGEQY
j_call: TRBJ2-7; v_call: TRBV3-1; cdr3_aa: ASSRTVHYEQY
j_call: TRBJ2-2; v_call: TRBV5-6; cdr3_aa: ASSLLAGGAGELF
j_call: TRBJ1-2; v_call: TRBV29-1; cdr3_aa: SVAARASRVGYT
j_call: TRBJ2-2; v_call: TRBV20-1; cdr3_aa: SARVAGGAGELF
j_call: TRBJ1-1; v_call: TRBV12-3/TRBV12-4; cdr3_aa: ASTPSSLNTEAF
j_call: TRBJ2-3; v_call: TRBV11-2; cdr3_aa: ASSFLAGTSDTQY
j_call: TRBJ1-1; v_call: TRBV5-1; cdr3_aa: ASSLGPQSLNTEAF
j_call: TRBJ2-3; v_call: TRBV4-3; cdr3_aa: ASSQDTQRGGSTQY
j_call: TRBJ2-7; v_call: TRBV7-2; cdr3_aa: ASSPPPRAGGRKQY
j_call: TRBJ2-3; v_call: TRBV27; cdr3_aa: ASSYLGPDTQY
j_call: TRBJ2-5; v_call: TRBV12-3/TRBV12-4; cdr3_aa: ASSLGGLRETQY
j_call: TRBJ2-4; v_call: TRBV20-1; cdr3_aa: SAITARGKNIQY